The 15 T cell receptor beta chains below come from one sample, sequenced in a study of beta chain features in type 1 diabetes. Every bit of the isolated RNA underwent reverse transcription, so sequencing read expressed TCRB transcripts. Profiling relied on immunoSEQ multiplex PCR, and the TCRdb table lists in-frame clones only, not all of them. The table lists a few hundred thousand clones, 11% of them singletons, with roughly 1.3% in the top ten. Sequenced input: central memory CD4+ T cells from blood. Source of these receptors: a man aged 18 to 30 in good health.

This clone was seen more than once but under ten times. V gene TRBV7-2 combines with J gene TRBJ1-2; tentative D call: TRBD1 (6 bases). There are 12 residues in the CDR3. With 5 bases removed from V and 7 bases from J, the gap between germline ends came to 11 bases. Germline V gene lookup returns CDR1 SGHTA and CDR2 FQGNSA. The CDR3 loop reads CASSPQGIGYTF. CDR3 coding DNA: TGTGCCAGCAGCCCCCAGGGGATTGGCTACACCTTC.

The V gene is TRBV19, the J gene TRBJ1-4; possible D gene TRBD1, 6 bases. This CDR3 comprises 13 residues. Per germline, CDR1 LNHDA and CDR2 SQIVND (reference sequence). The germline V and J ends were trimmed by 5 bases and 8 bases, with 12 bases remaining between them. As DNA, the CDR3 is TGTGCCAGTAGTTTCAGGACAGACGAAAAACTGTTTTTT. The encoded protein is CASSFRTDEKLFF.

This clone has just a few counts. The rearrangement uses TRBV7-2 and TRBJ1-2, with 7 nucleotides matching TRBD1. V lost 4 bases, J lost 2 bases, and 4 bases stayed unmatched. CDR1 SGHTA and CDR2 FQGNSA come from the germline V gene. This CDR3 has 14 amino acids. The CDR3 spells CASSYNRGNYGYTF. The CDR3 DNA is TGTGCCAGCAGCTACAACAGGGGCAACTATGGCTACACCTTC. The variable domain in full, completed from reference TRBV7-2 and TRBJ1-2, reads GAGVSQSPSNKVTEKGKDVELRCDPISGHTALYWYRQSLGQGLEFLIYFQGNSAPDKSGLPSDRFSAERTGGSVSTLTIQRTQQEDSAVYLCASSYNRGNYGYTFGSGTRLTVV.

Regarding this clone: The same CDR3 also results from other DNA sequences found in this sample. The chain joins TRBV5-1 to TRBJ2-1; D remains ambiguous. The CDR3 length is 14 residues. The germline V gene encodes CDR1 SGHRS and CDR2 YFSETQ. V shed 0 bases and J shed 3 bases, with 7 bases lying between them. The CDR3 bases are TGCGCCAGCAGCTTGGTTGGTAGCTACAATGAGCAGTTCTTC. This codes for CASSLVGSYNEQFF.

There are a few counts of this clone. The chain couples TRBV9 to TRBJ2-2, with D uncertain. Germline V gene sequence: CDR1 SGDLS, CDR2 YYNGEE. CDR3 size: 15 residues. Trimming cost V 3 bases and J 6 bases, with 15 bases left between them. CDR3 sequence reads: CASSAPPHAAGELFF. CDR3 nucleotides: TGTGCCAGCAGCGCCCCACCCCACGCGGCCGGGGAGCTGTTTTTT.

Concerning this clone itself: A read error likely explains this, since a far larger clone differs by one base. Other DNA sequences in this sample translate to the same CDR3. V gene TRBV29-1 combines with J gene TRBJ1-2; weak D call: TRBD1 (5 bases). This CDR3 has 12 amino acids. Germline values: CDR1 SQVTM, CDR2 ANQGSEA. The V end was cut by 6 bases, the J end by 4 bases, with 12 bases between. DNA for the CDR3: TGCAGCGTGGGGAAGGGGACCTATGGCTACACCTTC. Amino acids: CSVGKGTYGYTF.

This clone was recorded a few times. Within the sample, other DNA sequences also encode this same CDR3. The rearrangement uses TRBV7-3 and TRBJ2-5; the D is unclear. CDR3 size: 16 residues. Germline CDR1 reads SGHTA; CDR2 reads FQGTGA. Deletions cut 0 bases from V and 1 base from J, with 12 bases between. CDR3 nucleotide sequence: TGTGCCAGCAGCTTAACTGGCCGCCGAAGCCAAGAGACCCAGTACTTC. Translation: CASSLTGRRSQETQYF.

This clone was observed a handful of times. The chain's CDR3 is CASSQARGNSPLHF. Here the CDR3 DNA reads TGTGCCAGCAGCCAAGCCAGGGGTAATTCACCCCTCCACTTT. The chain recombines TRBV14 with TRBJ1-6; D is possibly TRBD1 (6 bases). The CDR3 consists of 14 residues. The V and J ends lost 1 base and 6 bases respectively, with 7 bases between them. The germline V gene has CDR1 SGHDN and CDR2 FVKESK.

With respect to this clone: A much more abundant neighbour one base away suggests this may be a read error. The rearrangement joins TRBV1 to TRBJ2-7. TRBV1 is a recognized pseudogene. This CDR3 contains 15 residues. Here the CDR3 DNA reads TGCACCAGCAGCCAAGCTGAAGGGTGCGGACGCGAGCAGTACTTC. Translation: CTSSQAEGCGREQYF.

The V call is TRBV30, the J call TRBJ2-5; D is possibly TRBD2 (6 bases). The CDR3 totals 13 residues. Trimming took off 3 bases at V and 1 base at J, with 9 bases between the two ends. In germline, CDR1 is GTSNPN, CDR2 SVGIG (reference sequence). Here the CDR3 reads CAWSRGIQETQYF. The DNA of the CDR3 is TGTGCCTGGAGCCGGGGGATCCAAGAGACCCAGTACTTC.

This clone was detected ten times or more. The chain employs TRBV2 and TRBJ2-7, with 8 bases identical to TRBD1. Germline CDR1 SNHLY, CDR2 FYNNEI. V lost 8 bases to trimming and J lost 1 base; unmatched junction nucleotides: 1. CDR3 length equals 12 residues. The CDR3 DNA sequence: TGTGCCAGCGGACAGGGTTCCTACGAGCAGTACTTC. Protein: CASGQGSYEQYF.

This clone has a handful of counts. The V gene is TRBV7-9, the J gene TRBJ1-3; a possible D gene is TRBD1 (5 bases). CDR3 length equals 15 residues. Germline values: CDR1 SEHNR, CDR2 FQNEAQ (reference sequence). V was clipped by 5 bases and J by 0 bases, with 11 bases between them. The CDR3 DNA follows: TGTGCCAGCAGCCACCGGGGCTTCTCTGGAAACACCATATATTTT. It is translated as CASSHRGFSGNTIYF.

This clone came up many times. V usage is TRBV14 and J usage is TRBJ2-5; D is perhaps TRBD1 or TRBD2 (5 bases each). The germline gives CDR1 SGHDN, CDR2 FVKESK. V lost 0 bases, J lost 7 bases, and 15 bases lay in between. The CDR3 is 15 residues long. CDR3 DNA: TGTGCCAGCAGCCAAGATCTTGGCACGGGACGGACCCAGTACTTC. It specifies CASSQDLGTGRTQYF.

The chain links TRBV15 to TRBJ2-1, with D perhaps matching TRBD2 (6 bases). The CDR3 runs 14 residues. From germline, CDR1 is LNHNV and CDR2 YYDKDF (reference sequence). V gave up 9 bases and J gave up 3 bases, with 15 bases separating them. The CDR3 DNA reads TGTGCCACAGGGATTCCGGGGGTCTACAATGAGCAGTTCTTC. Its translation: CATGIPGVYNEQFF.

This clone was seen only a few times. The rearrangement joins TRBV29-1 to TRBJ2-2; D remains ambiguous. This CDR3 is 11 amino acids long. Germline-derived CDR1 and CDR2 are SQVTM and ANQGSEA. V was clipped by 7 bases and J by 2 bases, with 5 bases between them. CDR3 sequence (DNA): TGCAGCGGACGTAACACCGGGGAGCTGTTTTTT. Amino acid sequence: CSGRNTGELFF.